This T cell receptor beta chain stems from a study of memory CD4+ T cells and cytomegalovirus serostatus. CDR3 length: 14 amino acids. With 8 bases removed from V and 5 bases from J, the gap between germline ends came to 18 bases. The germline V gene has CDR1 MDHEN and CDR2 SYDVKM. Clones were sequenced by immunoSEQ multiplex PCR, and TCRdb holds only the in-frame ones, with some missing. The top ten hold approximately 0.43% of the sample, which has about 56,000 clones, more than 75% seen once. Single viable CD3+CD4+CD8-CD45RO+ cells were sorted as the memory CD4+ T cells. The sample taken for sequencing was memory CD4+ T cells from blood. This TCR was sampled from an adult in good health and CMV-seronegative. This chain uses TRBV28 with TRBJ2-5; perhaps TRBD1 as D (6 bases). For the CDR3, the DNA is TGTGCCAGCTCGGACAGCCGGCGCCGGGAGACCCAGTACTTC. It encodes CASSDSRRRETQYF.